Listed here are 21 T cell receptor beta chains from one sample, sequenced in a study of early T cells in non-severe SARS-CoV-2 infection (dated by TCRdb to the early 2020s). Receptor libraries were prepared by 5' RACE. Sequencing instrument: NextSeq 500. Using fastp at Q25 and MiXCR, TCRdb reprocessed the public reads and kept productive beta chains. Every distinct CDR3 protein forms one entry, paired with its most common genes and DNA. The sample includes tens of thousands of distinct CDR3 sequences, with about 4.6% observed a single time. The ten biggest clones cover approximately 6% of the sample. Sequenced material: whole blood, taken at baseline. These receptors came from an adult who was a healthcare worker with PCR-confirmed SARS-CoV-2 infection or an uninfected control (not recorded which).

This clonotype was counted ten times or more. This sequence joins TRBV7-6 and TRBJ2-3; 7 bases are shared with TRBD2. The CDR3 is 16 amino acids. With 1 base clipped from V and 1 base from J, the junction kept 5 bases outside the gene matches. Germline CDR1 and CDR2: SGHVS and FNYEAQ. Here the CDR3 DNA reads TGTGCCAGCAGCTTAGGGGAGGGTTACGGCACAGATACGCAGTATTTT. As protein: CASSLGEGYGTDTQYF.

This clonotype was counted at least ten times. The chain links TRBV10-3 to TRBJ1-1; TRBD1 agrees at 12 bases. This CDR3 is 18 amino acids long. V dropped 0 bases and J dropped 4; count of bases not matched to a gene: 9. Germline CDR1 reads ENHRY; CDR2 reads SYGVKD. The CDR3 nucleotides read TGTGCCATCAGTGAGTCGAAGGGACAGGGGGCCTTGGGCACTGAAGCTTTCTTT. It yields the protein CAISESKGQGALGTEAFF.

This clonotype was recorded at least ten times. V usage is TRBV19 and J usage is TRBJ1-4; weak D call: TRBD1 (6 bases). V was trimmed by 7 bases and J by 7 bases, leaving 22 bases between them. The length of the CDR3 is 16 residues. The V gene's germline CDR1 is LNHDA and CDR2 SQIVND (reference sequence). The CDR3 DNA sequence: TGTGCCAGTACCACAGAACAGGGAGTCCAGGTTGAAAAACTGTTTTTT. Protein: CASTTEQGVQVEKLFF.

This clonotype was detected many times. This chain joins TRBV4-3 and TRBJ1-1; D uncertain. The germline V and J ends were trimmed by 0 bases and 5 bases, with 10 bases remaining between them. Germline V gives CDR1 LGHNA, CDR2 YSLEER. The CDR3 has 14 residues. The CDR3 reads CASSQEGLPTEAFF. For the CDR3, the DNA is TGCGCCAGCAGCCAAGAAGGGTTGCCGACTGAAGCTTTCTTT.

This clonotype was counted between two and nine times. This chain uses TRBV4-1 with TRBJ2-7, with D tentatively TRBD1 (6 bases). CDR3 length: 19 residues. Germline V gene lookup returns CDR1 MGHRA and CDR2 YSYEKL. V shed 3 bases and J shed 3 bases, with 27 bases lying between them. For the CDR3, the DNA is TGCGCCAGCAGCCAGGAACCCCATGGACAGTTCAGGCGCTACTACGAGCAGTACTTC. This gives the protein CASSQEPHGQFRRYYEQYF.

The DNA of the CDR3 is TGTGCCAGCAGCTTATTGGGCAGCCGCGTGGCGTTCTACACCTTC. It is translated as CASSLLGSRVAFYTF. The chain has TRBV11-2 and TRBJ1-2; D not resolved. With 2 bases removed from V and 10 bases from J, the gap between germline ends came to 20 bases. Per germline, CDR1 SGHAT and CDR2 FQNNGV. The CDR3 has 15 amino acids.

In its sample, this clonotype was seen once. The gene calls are TRBV20-1 and TRBJ2-1, with TRBD2 identical over 10 bases. This CDR3 region has 17 residues. From germline, CDR1 is DFQATT and CDR2 SNEGSKA (reference sequence). V shed 5 bases, J shed 5 bases, and the junction held 15 bases outside the gene matches. The CDR3 coding sequence is TGCAGTGCTGGGTCACTAGCGGGGTCCACTCGGGACAATGAGCAGTTCTTC. It translates to CSAGSLAGSTRDNEQFF.

J is TRBJ2-1 and V is TRBV18, with unresolved D. Germline V gene sequence: CDR1 KGHSH, CDR2 LQKENI. The germline V and J ends were trimmed by 6 bases and 8 bases, with 20 bases remaining between them. The CDR3 is made up of 15 amino acids. The CDR3 DNA sequence: TGTGCCAGCTCCCTCCCCCTCAGGTTAGGCGATGAGCAGTTCTTC. The encoded protein is CASSLPLRLGDEQFF.

There are many counts of this clonotype. The chain has TRBV5-1 and TRBJ2-7; no clear D. The V end was cut by 2 bases, the J end by 2 bases, with 14 bases between. The germline gives CDR1 SGHRS, CDR2 YFSETQ. The CDR3 loop spans 15 amino acids. The CDR3 sequence: CASSLTPWATYEQYF. The DNA of the CDR3 is TGCGCCAGCAGCTTAACTCCTTGGGCCACCTACGAGCAGTACTTC.

A word on this clonotype: This may arise from a read error, as a much more abundant clone is one base away. The chain couples TRBV20-1 to TRBJ1-4; 7 bases map to TRBD1. The CDR3 consists of 15 residues. The V gene's germline CDR1 is DFQATT and CDR2 SNEGSKA (reference sequence). The CDR3 sequence: CSARDQTGNHDKLFF. The CDR3 nucleotides are TGCAGTGCTAGAGATCAGACAGGGAATCATGACAAACTGTTTTTT.

This clonotype occurred many times. The V and J genes are TRBV28 and TRBJ2-3; D is uncertain. The ends were cut back, 5 bases at V and 5 bases at J, with 8 bases in the middle. The CDR3 extends over 12 amino acids. CDR1 is MDHEN and CDR2 is SYDVKM in the germline V gene. The CDR3 sequence is CASSILGDTQYF. The CDR3 DNA reads as TGTGCCAGCAGTATCCTAGGAGATACGCAGTATTTT.

This clonotype has at least ten counts. The rearrangement joins TRBV24-1 to TRBJ2-3, with 7 bases matching TRBD1. CDR1 and CDR2 from the germline V gene are KGHDR and SFDVKD. The CDR3 extends over 16 amino acids. Trimming removed 2 bases from V and 3 bases from J; junction bases left unmatched: 7. CDR3 region: CATSDSYRDSTDTQYF. The CDR3, as DNA: TGTGCCACCAGTGATTCTTACAGGGACAGTACAGATACGCAGTATTTT.

V gene TRBV6-5 combines with J gene TRBJ2-7; D remains unclear. The CDR3 spans 15 residues. V was pared by 0 bases and J by 1 base, with 10 bases between. Germline V CDR1 and CDR2: MNHEY, SVGAGI. The CDR3 sequence: CASSYSKVASYEQYF. CDR3 bases: TGTGCCAGCAGTTACTCGAAGGTTGCGTCCTACGAGCAGTACTTC.

This clonotype appeared a few times. The gene calls are TRBV7-6 and TRBJ2-3; D is uncertain. V was clipped by 0 bases and J by 1 base, with 11 bases between them. Germline V gene sequence: CDR1 SGHVS, CDR2 FNYEAQ. The CDR3 has 16 amino acids. CDR3 protein: CASSLAPPGGTDTQYF. The CDR3 DNA sequence: TGTGCCAGCAGCTTAGCTCCCCCAGGCGGCACAGATACGCAGTATTTT.

This clonotype was picked up many times. The rearrangement links TRBV10-3 to TRBJ2-7, with a tentative D call TRBD2 (6 bases). This CDR3 comprises 13 residues. Germline loops: CDR1 ENHRY, CDR2 SYGVKD. Trimming cost V 5 bases and J 3 bases, with 11 bases left between them. The CDR3: CAISPREDYEQYF. CDR3 DNA sequence: TGTGCCATCAGTCCCAGGGAGGACTACGAGCAGTACTTC.

This clonotype came up many times. V usage is TRBV20-1 and J usage is TRBJ2-5; 8 nucleotides match TRBD2. CDR1 is DFQATT, CDR2 SNEGSKA, per germline (reference sequence). CDR3 size: 15 residues. The J segment lost 5 bases and the V segment lost 2 bases, leaving 10 bases of the junction unmatched. The CDR3 loop reads CSARRSSGGMETQYF. The CDR3 DNA follows: TGCAGTGCTAGAAGGTCAAGCGGGGGTATGGAGACCCAGTACTTC.

This clonotype showed up many times. The chain couples TRBV29-1 to TRBJ1-5; D perhaps matches TRBD1 (5 bases). From germline, CDR1 is SQVTM and CDR2 ANQGSEA. Trimming shortened V by 4 bases and J by 0 bases, and 10 bases separated the two germline ends. This CDR3 contains 14 residues. The CDR3 region has the DNA TGCAGCGTTGCCAGGGCAGGTAGCAATCAGCCCCAGCATTTT. Its translation: CSVARAGSNQPQHF.

This clonotype was seen a handful of times. The rearrangement links TRBV7-9 to TRBJ2-1; 10 positions agree with TRBD2. The CDR3 spans 16 residues. CDR1 SEHNR and CDR2 FQNEAQ come from the germline V gene (reference sequence). V lost 2 bases and J lost 1; bases outside the gene matches: 2. The CDR3 loop is CASSLLAGASYNEQFF. The CDR3, as DNA: TGTGCCAGCAGCTTACTAGCGGGAGCTTCCTACAATGAGCAGTTCTTC.

This clonotype has at least ten counts. This sequence joins TRBV7-2 and TRBJ2-3; D gene uncertain. Germline lookup yields CDR1 SGHTA and CDR2 FQGNSA. This CDR3 comprises 14 residues. V lost 4 bases to trimming and J lost 1 base, with 9 bases between them. CDR3 region: CASSWGKGTDTQYF. CDR3 DNA sequence: TGTGCCAGCAGCTGGGGAAAGGGCACAGATACGCAGTATTTT. The whole variable domain, filled in from reference TRBV7-2 and TRBJ2-3, reads GAGVSQSPSNKVTEKGKDVELRCDPISGHTALYWYRQSLGQGLEFLIYFQGNSAPDKSGLPSDRFSAERTGGSVSTLTIQRTQQEDSAVYLCASSWGKGTDTQYFGPGTRLTVL.

The genes are TRBV29-1 and TRBJ1-5; D is ambiguous. The CDR3 spans 15 residues. Germline loops: CDR1 SQVTM, CDR2 ANQGSEA. The V and J ends lost 5 bases and 2 bases respectively, with 16 bases between them. CDR3: CSVSSGLGRNQPQHF. CDR3 bases: TGCAGCGTTTCATCTGGGTTAGGACGCAATCAGCCCCAGCATTTT. The variable domain in full, completed from reference TRBV29-1 and TRBJ1-5, reads SAVISQKPSRDICQRGTSLTIQCQVDSQVTMMFWYRQQPGQSLTLIATANQGSEATYESGFVIDKFPISRPNLTFSTLTVSNMSPEDSSIYLCSVSSGLGRNQPQHFGDGTRLSIL.

This clonotype occurred many times. V gene TRBV5-1 combines with J gene TRBJ2-3; 10 nucleotides match TRBD2. J gave up 0 bases and V 4 bases, and 11 bases lay outside the gene matches. Germline lookup yields CDR1 SGHRS and CDR2 YFSETQ. The CDR3 is made up of 18 amino acids. The CDR3 DNA reads TGCGCCAGCAGCCCGCCGGGACTAGCGAGACCTAGCACAGATACGCAGTATTTT. Translated: CASSPPGLARPSTDTQYF.